Reported below is one TCR beta chain. The antigen remains unidentified. This specimen comes from a study of vaccination effects on CD4 cells after COVID-19. In the study overall: Researchers obtained post-vaccine samples at a median of 72 days past the second dose.

The CDR3 loop spans 14 amino acids. Deletions cut 3 bases from V and 2 bases from J, with 10 bases between. Germline-derived CDR1 and CDR2 are WNHNN and SYGVQD (reference sequence). Before any sequencing was done, the ViraFEST assay used viral peptide pools to expand antigen-specific CD4+ T cells. Cultured cells yielded isolated CD4+ T cells after 10 days. Two-dose vaccination with either BNT162b2 or mRNA-1273 was given to the participants. According to the study, vaccine recipients showed no prior SARS-CoV-2 infection and negative nucleocapsid antibodies. It was with 10 IU/ml IL-2 and approximately 10 ug/ml peptides that roughly 2.2 million PBMC per well were cultured. The repertoire was sequenced with immunoSEQ multiplex PCR; TCRdb's copy has only in-frame clones and lacks some. The sample has tens of thousands of clones; roughly 68% are singletons. Findings and limits, study-wide: Healthy vaccinees' vaccine-induced clones included only 1 of 255 that recognized common cold coronaviruses.

Sequencing used CD4+ T cells from PBMCs cultured with HCoV-OC43 spike peptides, obtained after COVID-19 vaccination. Documented subset: HCoV-OC43 spike overlapping peptide pool stimulation. The gene calls are TRBV10-1 and TRBJ2-5; D gene ambiguous. The source is a human donor who received a COVID-19 vaccine. The CDR3 coding sequence is TGCGCCAGCAGTGAATTCTCTACTCAAGAGACCCAGTACTTC. Translation gives CASSEFSTQETQYF.